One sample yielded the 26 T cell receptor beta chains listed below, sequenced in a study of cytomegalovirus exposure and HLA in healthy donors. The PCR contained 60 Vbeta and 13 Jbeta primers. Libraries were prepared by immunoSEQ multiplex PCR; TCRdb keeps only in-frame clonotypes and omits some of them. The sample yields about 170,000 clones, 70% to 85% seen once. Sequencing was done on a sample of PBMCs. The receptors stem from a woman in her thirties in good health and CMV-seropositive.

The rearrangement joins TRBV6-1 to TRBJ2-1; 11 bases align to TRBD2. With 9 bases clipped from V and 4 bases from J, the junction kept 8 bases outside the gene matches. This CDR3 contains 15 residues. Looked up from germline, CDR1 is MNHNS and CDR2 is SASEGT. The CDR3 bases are TGTGCCAGTCAGACTAGCGGGGCCCGATACAATGAGCAGTTCTTC. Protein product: CASQTSGARYNEQFF.

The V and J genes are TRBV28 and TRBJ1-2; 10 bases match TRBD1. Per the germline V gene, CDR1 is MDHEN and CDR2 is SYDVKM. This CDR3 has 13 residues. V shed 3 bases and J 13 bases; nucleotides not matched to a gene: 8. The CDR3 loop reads CASSLRDRGLGTF. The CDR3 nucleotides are TGTGCCAGCAGTTTGCGGGACAGGGGTTTGGGCACCTTC.

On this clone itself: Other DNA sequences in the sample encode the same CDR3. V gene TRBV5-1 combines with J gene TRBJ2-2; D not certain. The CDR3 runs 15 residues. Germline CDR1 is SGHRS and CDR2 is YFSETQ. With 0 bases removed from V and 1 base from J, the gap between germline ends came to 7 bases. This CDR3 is CASSLGAGNTGELFF. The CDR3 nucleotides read TGCGCCAGCAGCTTGGGGGCAGGGAACACCGGGGAGCTGTTTTTT. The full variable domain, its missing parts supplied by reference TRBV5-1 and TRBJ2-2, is KAGVTQTPRYLIKTRGQQVTLSCSPISGHRSVSWYQQTPGQGLQFLFEYFSETQRNKGNFPGRFSGRQFSNSRSEMNVSTLELGDSALYLCASSLGAGNTGELFFGEGSRLTVL.

CDR3 nucleotide sequence: TGTGCCAGCAGGGGGACAGCCAAAGATACGCAGTATTTT. Protein product: CASRGTAKDTQYF. The chain combines TRBV27 with TRBJ2-3; 7 bases match TRBD1. The V and J ends lost 6 bases and 5 bases, in that order; junction bases with no gene match: 5. CDR1 and CDR2 from the germline V gene are MNHEY and SMNVEV (reference sequence). The CDR3 length is 13 residues.

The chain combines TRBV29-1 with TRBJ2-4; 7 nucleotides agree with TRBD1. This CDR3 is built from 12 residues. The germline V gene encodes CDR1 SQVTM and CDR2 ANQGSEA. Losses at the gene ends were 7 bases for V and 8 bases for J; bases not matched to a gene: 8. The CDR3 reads CSARDSRDIQYF. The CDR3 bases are TGCAGCGCCAGGGACAGCCGAGACATTCAGTACTTC. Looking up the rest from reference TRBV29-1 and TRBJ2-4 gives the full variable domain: SAVISQKPSRDICQRGTSLTIQCQVDSQVTMMFWYRQQPGQSLTLIATANQGSEATYESGFVIDKFPISRPNLTFSTLTVSNMSPEDSSIYLCSARDSRDIQYFGAGTRLSVL.

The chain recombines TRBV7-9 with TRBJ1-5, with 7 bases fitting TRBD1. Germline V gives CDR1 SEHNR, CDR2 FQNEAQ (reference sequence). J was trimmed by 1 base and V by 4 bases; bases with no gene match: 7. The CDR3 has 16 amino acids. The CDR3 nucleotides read TGTGCCAGCAGCTCCGGAAAGACAGGGAGCAATCAGCCCCAGCATTTT. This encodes CASSSGKTGSNQPQHF.

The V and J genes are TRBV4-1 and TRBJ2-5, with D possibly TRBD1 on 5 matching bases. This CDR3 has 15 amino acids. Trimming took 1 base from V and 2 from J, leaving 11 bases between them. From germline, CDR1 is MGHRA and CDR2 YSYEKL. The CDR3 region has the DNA TGCGCCAGCAGCCAAGGGCCGACAGCGCAAGAGACCCAGTACTTC. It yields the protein CASSQGPTAQETQYF.

CDR3 sequence: CASSLGGQANNYGYTF. The CDR3 DNA reads TGCGCCAGCAGCTTGGGGGGACAGGCAAACAACTATGGCTACACCTTC. The chain links TRBV5-1 to TRBJ1-2; 8 bases match TRBD1. There are 16 residues in the CDR3. With 0 bases clipped from V and 2 bases from J, the junction kept 6 bases outside the gene matches. Looked up from germline, CDR1 is SGHRS and CDR2 is YFSETQ.

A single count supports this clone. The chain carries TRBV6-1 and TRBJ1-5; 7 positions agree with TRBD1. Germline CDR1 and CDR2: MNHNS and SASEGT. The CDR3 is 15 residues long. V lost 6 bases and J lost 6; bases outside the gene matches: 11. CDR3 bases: TGTGCCAGCAGATCGGGACAGATTAGTTCTCAGCCCCAGCATTTT. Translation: CASRSGQISSQPQHF.

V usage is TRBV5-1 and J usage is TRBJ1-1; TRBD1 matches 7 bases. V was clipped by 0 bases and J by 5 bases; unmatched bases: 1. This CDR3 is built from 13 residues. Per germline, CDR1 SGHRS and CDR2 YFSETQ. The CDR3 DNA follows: TGCGCCAGCAGCTTGGTCAGGGGGACTGAAGCTTTCTTT. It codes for CASSLVRGTEAFF.

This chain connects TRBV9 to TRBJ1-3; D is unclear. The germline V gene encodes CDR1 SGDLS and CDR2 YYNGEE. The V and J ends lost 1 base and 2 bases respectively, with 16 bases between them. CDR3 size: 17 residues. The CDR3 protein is CASSVLYGGGTGNTIYF. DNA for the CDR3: TGTGCCAGCAGCGTATTATACGGTGGAGGGACTGGAAACACCATATATTTT.

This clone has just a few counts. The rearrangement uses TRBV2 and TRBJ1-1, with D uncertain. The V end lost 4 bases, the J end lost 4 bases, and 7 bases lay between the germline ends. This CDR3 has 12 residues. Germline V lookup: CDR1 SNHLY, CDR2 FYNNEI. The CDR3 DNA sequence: TGTGCCAGCAGTGTACGAGGCACTGAAGCTTTCTTT. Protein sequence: CASSVRGTEAFF.

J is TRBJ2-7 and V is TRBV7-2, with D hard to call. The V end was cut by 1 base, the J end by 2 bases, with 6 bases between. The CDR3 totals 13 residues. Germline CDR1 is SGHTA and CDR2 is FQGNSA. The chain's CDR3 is CASSLGLAYEQYF. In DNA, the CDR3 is TGTGCCAGCAGCTTAGGTTTAGCCTACGAGCAGTACTTC. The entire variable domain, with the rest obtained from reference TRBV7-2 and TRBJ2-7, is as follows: GAGVSQSPSNKVTEKGKDVELRCDPISGHTALYWYRQSLGQGLEFLIYFQGNSAPDKSGLPSDRFSAERTGGSVSTLTIQRTQQEDSAVYLCASSLGLAYEQYFGPGTRLTVT.

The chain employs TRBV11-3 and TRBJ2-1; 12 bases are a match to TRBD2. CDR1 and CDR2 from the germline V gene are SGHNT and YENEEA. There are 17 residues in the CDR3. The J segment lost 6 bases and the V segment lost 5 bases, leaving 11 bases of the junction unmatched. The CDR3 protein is CASSPFPPGLAGNEQFF. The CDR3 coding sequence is TGTGCCAGCAGCCCATTCCCCCCGGGACTAGCGGGCAATGAGCAGTTCTTC.

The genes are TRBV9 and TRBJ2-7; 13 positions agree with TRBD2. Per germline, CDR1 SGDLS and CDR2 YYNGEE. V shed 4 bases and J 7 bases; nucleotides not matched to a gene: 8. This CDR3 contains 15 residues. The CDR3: CASSPGLAGVGEQYF. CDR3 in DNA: TGTGCCAGCAGCCCTGGACTAGCGGGAGTAGGTGAGCAGTACTTC.

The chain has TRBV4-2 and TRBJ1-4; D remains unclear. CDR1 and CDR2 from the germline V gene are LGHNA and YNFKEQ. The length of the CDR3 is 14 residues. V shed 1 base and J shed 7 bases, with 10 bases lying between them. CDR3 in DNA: TGTGCCAGCAGCCAAGGTCAGGACTTTGAAAAACTGTTTTTT. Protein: CASSQGQDFEKLFF.

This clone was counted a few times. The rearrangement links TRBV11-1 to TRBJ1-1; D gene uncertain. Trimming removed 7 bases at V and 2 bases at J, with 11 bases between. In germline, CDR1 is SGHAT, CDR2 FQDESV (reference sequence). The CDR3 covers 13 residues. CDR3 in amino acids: CASIAASNTEAFF. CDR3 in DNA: TGTGCCAGCATCGCGGCGTCAAACACTGAAGCTTTCTTT. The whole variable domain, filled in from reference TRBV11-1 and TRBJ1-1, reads EAEVAQSPRYKITEKSQAVAFWCDPISGHATLYWYRQILGQGPELLVQFQDESVVDDSQLPKDRFSAERLKGVDSTLKIQPAELGDSAMYLCASIAASNTEAFFGQGTRLTVV.

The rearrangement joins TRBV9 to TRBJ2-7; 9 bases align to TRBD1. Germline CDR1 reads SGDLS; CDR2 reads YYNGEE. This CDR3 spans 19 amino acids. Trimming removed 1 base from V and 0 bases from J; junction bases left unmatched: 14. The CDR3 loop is CASSVRRDRDSSGSYEQYF. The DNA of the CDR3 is TGTGCCAGCAGCGTAAGGCGGGACAGGGACAGCTCGGGCTCCTACGAGCAGTACTTC.

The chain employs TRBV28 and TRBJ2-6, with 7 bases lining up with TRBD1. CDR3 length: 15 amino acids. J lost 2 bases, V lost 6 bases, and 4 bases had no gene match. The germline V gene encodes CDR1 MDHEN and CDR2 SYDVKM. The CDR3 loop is CASSGDRAGANVLTF. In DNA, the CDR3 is TGTGCCAGCAGCGGCGACAGGGCTGGGGCCAACGTCCTGACTTTC.

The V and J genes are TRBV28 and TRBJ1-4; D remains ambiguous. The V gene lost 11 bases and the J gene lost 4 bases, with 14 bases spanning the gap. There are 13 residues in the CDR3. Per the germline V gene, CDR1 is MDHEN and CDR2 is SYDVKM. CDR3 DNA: TGTGCCGCCAACCTTAGCGATAATGAAAAACTGTTTTTT. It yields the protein CAANLSDNEKLFF.

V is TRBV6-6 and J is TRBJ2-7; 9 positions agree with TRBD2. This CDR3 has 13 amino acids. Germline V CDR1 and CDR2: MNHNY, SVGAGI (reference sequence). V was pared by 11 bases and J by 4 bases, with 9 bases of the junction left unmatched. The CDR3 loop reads CACAREGGYEQYF. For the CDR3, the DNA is TGTGCCTGCGCGCGGGAGGGAGGTTACGAGCAGTACTTC.

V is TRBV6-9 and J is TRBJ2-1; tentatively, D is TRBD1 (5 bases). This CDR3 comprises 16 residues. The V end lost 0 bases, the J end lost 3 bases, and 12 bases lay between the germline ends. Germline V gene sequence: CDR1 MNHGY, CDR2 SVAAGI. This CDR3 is CASSYSVGHRYNEQFF. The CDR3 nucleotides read TGTGCCAGCAGTTATTCAGTAGGACACCGCTACAATGAGCAGTTCTTC.

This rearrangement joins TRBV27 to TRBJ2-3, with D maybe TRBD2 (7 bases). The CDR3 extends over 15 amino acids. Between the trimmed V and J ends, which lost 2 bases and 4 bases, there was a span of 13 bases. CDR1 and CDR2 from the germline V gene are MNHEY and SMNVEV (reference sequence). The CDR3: CASSLGGGLADTQYF. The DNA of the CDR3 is TGTGCCAGCAGTTTAGGGGGGGGGCTCGCAGATACGCAGTATTTT.

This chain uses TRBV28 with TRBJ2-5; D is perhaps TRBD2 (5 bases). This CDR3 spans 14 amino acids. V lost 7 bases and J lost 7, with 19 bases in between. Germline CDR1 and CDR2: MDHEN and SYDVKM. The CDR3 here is CASTLPNSGGTQYF. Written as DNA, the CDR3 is TGTGCCAGCACCCTCCCCAACAGCGGCGGGACCCAGTACTTC.

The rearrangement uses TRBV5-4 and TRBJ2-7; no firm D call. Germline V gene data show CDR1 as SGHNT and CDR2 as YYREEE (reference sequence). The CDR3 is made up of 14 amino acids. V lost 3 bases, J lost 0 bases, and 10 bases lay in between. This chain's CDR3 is CASSSDMGSYEQYF. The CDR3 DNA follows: TGTGCCAGCAGCTCAGACATGGGCTCCTACGAGCAGTACTTC.

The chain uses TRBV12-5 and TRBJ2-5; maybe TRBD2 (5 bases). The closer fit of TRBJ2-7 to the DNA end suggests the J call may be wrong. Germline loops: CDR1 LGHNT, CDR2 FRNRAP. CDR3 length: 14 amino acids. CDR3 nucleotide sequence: TGTGCTAGTACGCCTCGGGGTACGGCCTACGAGCAGTACTTC. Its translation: CASTPRGTAYEQYF.